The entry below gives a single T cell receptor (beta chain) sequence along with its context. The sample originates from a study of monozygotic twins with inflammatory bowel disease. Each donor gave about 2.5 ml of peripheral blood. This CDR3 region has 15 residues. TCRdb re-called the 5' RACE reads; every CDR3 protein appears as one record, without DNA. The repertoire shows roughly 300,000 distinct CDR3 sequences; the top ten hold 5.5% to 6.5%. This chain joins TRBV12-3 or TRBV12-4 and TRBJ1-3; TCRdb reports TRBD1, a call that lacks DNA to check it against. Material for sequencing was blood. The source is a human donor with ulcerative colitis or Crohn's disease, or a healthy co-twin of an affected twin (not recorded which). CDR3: CASSYRALSGNTIYF.